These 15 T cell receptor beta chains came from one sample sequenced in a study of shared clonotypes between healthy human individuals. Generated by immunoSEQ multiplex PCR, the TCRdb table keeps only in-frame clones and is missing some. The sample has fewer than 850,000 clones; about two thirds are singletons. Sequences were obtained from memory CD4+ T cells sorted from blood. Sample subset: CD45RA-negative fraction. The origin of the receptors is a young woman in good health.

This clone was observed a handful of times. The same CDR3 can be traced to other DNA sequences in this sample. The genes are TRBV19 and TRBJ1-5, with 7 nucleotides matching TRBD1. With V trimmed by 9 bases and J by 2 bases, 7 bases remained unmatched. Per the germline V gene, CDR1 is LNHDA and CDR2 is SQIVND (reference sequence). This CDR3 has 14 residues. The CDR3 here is CASRTGGGNQPQHF. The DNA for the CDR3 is TGTGCCAGCCGGACAGGAGGAGGCAATCAGCCCCAGCATTTT.

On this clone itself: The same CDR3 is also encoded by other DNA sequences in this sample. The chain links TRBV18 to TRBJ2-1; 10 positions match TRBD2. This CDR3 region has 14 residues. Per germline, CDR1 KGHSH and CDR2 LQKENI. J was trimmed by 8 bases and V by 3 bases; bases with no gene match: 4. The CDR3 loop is CASSPRLAGDEQFF. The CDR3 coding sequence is TGTGCCAGCTCACCGCGGCTAGCGGGAGATGAGCAGTTCTTC.

CDR3 DNA: TGCGCCAGCAGCCAAGAGTCTGGGGAAAGAAACACCATATATTTT. It translates to CASSQESGERNTIYF. The chain couples TRBV4-1 to TRBJ1-3; D is ambiguous. The CDR3 covers 15 residues. Trimming pared 0 bases from V and 5 bases from J, leaving 11 bases between. Looked up from germline, CDR1 is MGHRA and CDR2 is YSYEKL.

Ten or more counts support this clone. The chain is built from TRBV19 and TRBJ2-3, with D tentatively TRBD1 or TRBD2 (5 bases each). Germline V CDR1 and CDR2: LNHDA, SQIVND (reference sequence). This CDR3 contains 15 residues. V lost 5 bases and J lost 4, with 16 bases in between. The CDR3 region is CASSRGTAPPDTQYF. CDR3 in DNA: TGTGCCAGTAGTCGAGGGACCGCACCCCCAGATACGCAGTATTTT. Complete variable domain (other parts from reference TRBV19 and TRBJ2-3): DGGITQSPKYLFRKEGQNVTLSCEQNLNHDAMYWYRQDPGQGLRLIYYSQIVNDFQKGDIAEGYSVSREKKESFPLTVTSAQKNPTAFYLCASSRGTAPPDTQYFGPGTRLTVL.

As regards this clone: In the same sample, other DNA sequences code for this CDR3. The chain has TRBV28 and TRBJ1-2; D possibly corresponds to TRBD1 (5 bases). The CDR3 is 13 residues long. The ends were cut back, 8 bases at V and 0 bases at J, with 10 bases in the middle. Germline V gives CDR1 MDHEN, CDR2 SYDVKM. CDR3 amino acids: CASHRTANYGYTF. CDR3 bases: TGTGCCAGCCACAGGACCGCTAACTATGGCTACACCTTC.

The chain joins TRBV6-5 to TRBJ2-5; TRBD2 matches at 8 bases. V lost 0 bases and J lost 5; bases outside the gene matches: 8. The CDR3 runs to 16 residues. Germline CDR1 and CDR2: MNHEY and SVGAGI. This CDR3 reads CASSYSWSGSQETQYF. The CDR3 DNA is TGTGCCAGCAGTTACTCCTGGAGCGGGAGTCAGGAGACCCAGTACTTC.

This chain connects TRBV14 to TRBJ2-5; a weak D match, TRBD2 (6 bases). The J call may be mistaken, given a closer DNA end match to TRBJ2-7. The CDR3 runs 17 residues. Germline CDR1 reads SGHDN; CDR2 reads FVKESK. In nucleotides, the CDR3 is TGTGCCAGCAGCTTTCCGCCCCGGAGGGACCTCTCCTACGAGCAGTACTTC. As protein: CASSFPPRRDLSYEQYF.

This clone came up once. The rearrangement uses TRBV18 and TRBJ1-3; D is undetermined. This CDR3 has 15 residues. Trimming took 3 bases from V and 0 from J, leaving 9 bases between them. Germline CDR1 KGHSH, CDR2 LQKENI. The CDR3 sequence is CASSPNGVSGNTIYF. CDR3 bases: TGTGCCAGCTCACCTAACGGCGTCTCTGGAAACACCATATATTTT.

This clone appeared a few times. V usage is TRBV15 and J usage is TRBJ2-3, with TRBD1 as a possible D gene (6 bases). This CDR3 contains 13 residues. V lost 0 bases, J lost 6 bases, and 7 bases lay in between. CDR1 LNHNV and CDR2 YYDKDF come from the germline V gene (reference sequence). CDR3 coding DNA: TGTGCCACCAGCAGAGACAGGGGTGATACGCAGTATTTT. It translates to CATSRDRGDTQYF.

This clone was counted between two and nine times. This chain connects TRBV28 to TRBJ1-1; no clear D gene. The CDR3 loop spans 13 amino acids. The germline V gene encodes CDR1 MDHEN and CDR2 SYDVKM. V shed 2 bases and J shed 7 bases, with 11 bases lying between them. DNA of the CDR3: TGTGCCAGCAGTTTAGTCGTCCTGAATGAAGCTTTCTTT. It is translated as CASSLVVLNEAFF. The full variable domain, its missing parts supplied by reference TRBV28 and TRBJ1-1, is DVKVTQSSRYLVKRTGEKVFLECVQDMDHENMFWYRQDPGLGLRLIYFSYDVKMKEKGDIPEGYSVSREKKERFSLILESASTNQTSMYLCASSLVVLNEAFFGQGTRLTVV.

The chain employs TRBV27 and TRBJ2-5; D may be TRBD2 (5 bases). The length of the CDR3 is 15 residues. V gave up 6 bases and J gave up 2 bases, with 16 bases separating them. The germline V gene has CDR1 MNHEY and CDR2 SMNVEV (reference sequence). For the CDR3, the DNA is TGTGCCAGCAGGAGAGGACTTACTCCTCAAGAGACCCAGTACTTC. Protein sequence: CASRRGLTPQETQYF.

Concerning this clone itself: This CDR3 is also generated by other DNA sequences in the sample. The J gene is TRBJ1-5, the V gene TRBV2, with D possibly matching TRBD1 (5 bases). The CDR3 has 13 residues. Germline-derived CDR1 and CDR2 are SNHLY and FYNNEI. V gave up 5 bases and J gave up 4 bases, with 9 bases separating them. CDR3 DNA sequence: TGTGCCAGCAGTTCGGGGGGGAATCAGCCCCAGCATTTT. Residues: CASSSGGNQPQHF.

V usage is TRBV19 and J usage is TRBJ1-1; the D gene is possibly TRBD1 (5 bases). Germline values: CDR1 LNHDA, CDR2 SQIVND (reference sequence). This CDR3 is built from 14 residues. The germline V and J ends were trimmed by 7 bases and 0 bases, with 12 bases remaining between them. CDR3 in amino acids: CASTGNLVNTEAFF. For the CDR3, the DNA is TGTGCCAGTACAGGGAACCTCGTGAACACTGAAGCTTTCTTT.

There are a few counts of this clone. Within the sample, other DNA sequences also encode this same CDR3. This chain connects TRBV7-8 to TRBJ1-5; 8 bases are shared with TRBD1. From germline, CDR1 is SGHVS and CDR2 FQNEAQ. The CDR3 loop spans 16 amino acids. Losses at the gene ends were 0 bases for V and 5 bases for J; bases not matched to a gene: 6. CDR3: CASSLAWTGKDQPQHF. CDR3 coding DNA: TGTGCCAGCAGCTTAGCCTGGACAGGGAAGGATCAGCCCCAGCATTTT.

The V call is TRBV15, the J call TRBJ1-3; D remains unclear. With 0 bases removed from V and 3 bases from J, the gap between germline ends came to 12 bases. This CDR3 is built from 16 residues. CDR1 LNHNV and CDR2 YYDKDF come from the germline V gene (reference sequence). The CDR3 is CATSRETRPSGNTIYF. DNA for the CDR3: TGTGCCACCAGCAGAGAGACCAGACCGAGTGGAAACACCATATATTTT.